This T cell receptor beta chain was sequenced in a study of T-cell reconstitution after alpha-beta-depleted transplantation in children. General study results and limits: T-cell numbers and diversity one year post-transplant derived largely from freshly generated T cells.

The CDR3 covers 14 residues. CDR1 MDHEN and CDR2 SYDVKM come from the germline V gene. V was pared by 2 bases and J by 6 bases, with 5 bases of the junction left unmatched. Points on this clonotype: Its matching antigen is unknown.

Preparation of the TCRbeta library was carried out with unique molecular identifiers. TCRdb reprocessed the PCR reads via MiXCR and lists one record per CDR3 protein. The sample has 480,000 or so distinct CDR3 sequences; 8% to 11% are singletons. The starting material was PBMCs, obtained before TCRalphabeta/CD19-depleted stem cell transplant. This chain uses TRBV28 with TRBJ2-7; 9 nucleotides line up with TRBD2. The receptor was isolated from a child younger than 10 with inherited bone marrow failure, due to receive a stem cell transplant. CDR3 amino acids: CASSLLAGRPEQYF. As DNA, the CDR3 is TGTGCCAGCAGTTTACTAGCGGGACGCCCCGAGCAGTACTTC.